The 26 T cell receptor beta chains in this list originate from one sample, sequenced in a study of shared clonotypes between healthy human individuals. Cells designated naive CD8 were CD45RO-negative and were positively selected for CCR7, with terminally differentiated effector memory CD45RA+ cells excluded. Using immunoSEQ multiplex PCR, the repertoire was profiled, and TCRdb retains in-frame clones only, with some absent. The table records over 800,000 clones, around 92% of them present only once. Sequenced material: naive CD8+ T cells sorted from blood. Source of these receptors: a young man in good health.

This rearrangement joins TRBV7-2 to TRBJ2-7; TRBD1 matches at 7 bases. V was pared by 2 bases and J by 2 bases, with 3 bases of the junction left unmatched. The CDR3 extends over 14 amino acids. Germline V gene data show CDR1 as SGHTA and CDR2 as FQGNSA. This CDR3 reads CASSLSDRPYEQYF. In DNA, the CDR3 is TGTGCCAGCAGCTTATCGGACAGGCCCTACGAGCAGTACTTC.

The chain employs TRBV6-1 and TRBJ1-1; D is uncertain. Trimming left V 3 bases short and J 0 bases short, with 5 bases between. This CDR3 is 13 amino acids long. From germline, CDR1 is MNHNS and CDR2 SASEGT. In DNA form, the CDR3 reads TGTGCCAGCAGTGATGGGCTGAACACTGAAGCTTTCTTT. As protein: CASSDGLNTEAFF.

The chain joins TRBV19 to TRBJ1-5, with D perhaps matching TRBD1 (6 bases). The ends were cut back, 10 bases at V and 3 bases at J, with 13 bases in the middle. Germline V gives CDR1 LNHDA, CDR2 SQIVND (reference sequence). The CDR3 extends over 13 amino acids. CDR3 in DNA: TGTGCCACCGAAACAGGGTACAATCAGCCCCAGCATTTT. It yields the protein CATETGYNQPQHF.

The chain recombines TRBV30 with TRBJ2-7, with a weak D call TRBD2 (6 bases). CDR3 length: 13 residues. Germline V lookup: CDR1 GTSNPN, CDR2 SVGIG (reference sequence). The germline V and J ends were trimmed by 2 bases and 3 bases, with 11 bases remaining between them. The CDR3 region has the DNA TGTGCCTGGAGTTCGGGAGAGGGCTACGAGCAGTACTTC. It yields the protein CAWSSGEGYEQYF.

Points on this clone: Other nucleotide sequences in the sample specify the same CDR3. The chain combines TRBV28 with TRBJ1-2; 9 positions agree with TRBD1. Germline-derived CDR1 and CDR2 are MDHEN and SYDVKM. The trim removed 6 bases at V and 5 bases at J, leaving 4 bases unmatched. CDR3 length: 13 residues. DNA of the CDR3: TGTGCCAGCAGACCAGACAGGGGGTATGGCTACACCTTC. This translates into CASRPDRGYGYTF.

This chain uses TRBV28 with TRBJ2-3; D is perhaps TRBD1 or TRBD2 (5 bases each). Between the trimmed V and J ends, which lost 2 bases and 4 bases, there was a span of 16 bases. The CDR3 loop spans 16 amino acids. Germline V gives CDR1 MDHEN, CDR2 SYDVKM. The CDR3 sequence: CASSLRGYGEADTQYF. The CDR3 DNA reads as TGTGCCAGCAGTTTACGGGGCTATGGAGAGGCAGATACGCAGTATTTT.

This chain links TRBV7-9 with TRBJ2-1; 7 positions agree with TRBD1. V lost 4 bases to trimming and J lost 10 bases; unmatched junction nucleotides: 7. The CDR3 extends over 13 amino acids. Germline V gene lookup returns CDR1 SEHNR and CDR2 FQNEAQ (reference sequence). The CDR3 DNA reads as TGTGCCAGCAGCTATCGACAGGGTCGGGAGCAGTTCTTC. Amino acid sequence: CASSYRQGREQFF. Full variable domain (remainder filled in from reference TRBV7-9 and TRBJ2-1): DTGVSQNPRHKITKRGQNVTFRCDPISEHNRLYWYRQTLGQGPEFLTYFQNEAQLEKSRLLSDRFSAERPKGSFSTLEIQRTEQGDSAMYLCASSYRQGREQFFGPGTRLTVL.

The gene calls are TRBV6-1 and TRBJ1-1; D gene unclear. Germline V lookup: CDR1 MNHNS, CDR2 SASEGT. Trimming took off 2 bases at V and 0 bases at J, with 10 bases between the two ends. This CDR3 comprises 15 residues. The CDR3 spells CASSELPGMNTEAFF. DNA of the CDR3: TGTGCCAGCAGTGAATTGCCGGGGATGAACACTGAAGCTTTCTTT.

The chain couples TRBV20-1 to TRBJ1-2; D is uncertain. V dropped 0 bases and J dropped 4 bases, with 3 bases sitting between them. This CDR3 is 11 amino acids long. Germline-derived CDR1 and CDR2 are DFQATT and SNEGSKA (reference sequence). The DNA of the CDR3 is TGCAGTGCTAGAGAATTCTATGGCTACACCTTC. Its translation: CSAREFYGYTF.

As concerns this clone: Other DNA sequences of this sample code for an identical CDR3. The J gene is TRBJ2-7, the V gene TRBV28, with TRBD1 as a possible D gene (5 bases). Germline V gives CDR1 MDHEN, CDR2 SYDVKM. There are 13 residues in the CDR3. Trimming removed 5 bases from V and 0 bases from J, with 8 bases in between. The DNA of the CDR3 is TGTGCCAGCAGTCTAGACAGCTCCTACGAGCAGTACTTC. Its protein is CASSLDSSYEQYF. The entire variable domain, with the rest obtained from reference TRBV28 and TRBJ2-7, is as follows: DVKVTQSSRYLVKRTGEKVFLECVQDMDHENMFWYRQDPGLGLRLIYFSYDVKMKEKGDIPEGYSVSREKKERFSLILESASTNQTSMYLCASSLDSSYEQYFGPGTRLTVT.

The chain is built from TRBV27 and TRBJ2-1; D uncertain. The germline V gene has CDR1 MNHEY and CDR2 SMNVEV (reference sequence). V was trimmed by 6 bases and J by 10 bases, leaving 16 bases between them. The length of the CDR3 is 13 residues. The CDR3 region has the DNA TGTGCCAGCAGCCCTATTCGGCGTGGGGAGCAGTTCTTC. Its protein is CASSPIRRGEQFF.

The gene calls are TRBV9 and TRBJ2-1; D remains ambiguous. The germline V and J ends were trimmed by 3 bases and 13 bases, with 8 bases remaining between them. CDR3 size: 10 residues. Germline V lookup: CDR1 SGDLS, CDR2 YYNGEE. The CDR3 here is CASSGSRQFF. CDR3 DNA: TGTGCCAGCAGCGGAAGTCGACAGTTCTTC.

This clone was observed many times. V and J are TRBV6-4 and TRBJ2-3; 9 bases are shared with TRBD2. The CDR3 is made up of 14 amino acids. Germline V lookup: CDR1 MRHNA, CDR2 SNTAGT. V lost 3 bases and J lost 4; bases outside the gene matches: 2. DNA of the CDR3: TGTGCCAGCAGTGAATCTAGCGGGGCAGATACGCAGTATTTT. Translating it yields CASSESSGADTQYF.

The J gene is TRBJ1-5, the V gene TRBV4-1; no firm D call. Germline V CDR1 and CDR2: MGHRA, YSYEKL. This CDR3 has 13 residues. The V and J ends lost 2 bases and 7 bases respectively, with 9 bases between them. The CDR3 DNA follows: TGCGCCAGCAGCCAAATCTCCGGGCAGCCCCAGCATTTT. Translating it yields CASSQISGQPQHF.

The chain has TRBV14 and TRBJ2-7; D is possibly TRBD2 (6 bases). There are 15 residues in the CDR3. CDR1 is SGHDN and CDR2 is FVKESK in the germline V gene. V was clipped by 1 base and J by 5 bases, with 15 bases between them. The CDR3 nucleotides are TGTGCCAGCAGCCAAGGGTTCGCGGGGCCCCACGAGCAGTACTTC. This translates into CASSQGFAGPHEQYF.

V and J are TRBV27 and TRBJ2-7; D could derive from TRBD1 or TRBD2 (5 bases each). Per the germline V gene, CDR1 is MNHEY and CDR2 is SMNVEV (reference sequence). The CDR3 totals 13 residues. Trimming stripped 6 bases from V and 7 bases from J, with 16 bases between. This CDR3 is CASSRGPLGEQYF. CDR3 nucleotides: TGTGCCAGCAGCCGGGGCCCCTTGGGGGAGCAGTACTTC.

The rearrangement uses TRBV4-1 and TRBJ1-2; 12 bases fit TRBD1. V was clipped by 5 bases and J by 4 bases; unmatched bases: 11. This CDR3 is 17 amino acids long. Germline V lookup: CDR1 MGHRA, CDR2 YSYEKL. The CDR3 coding sequence is TGCGCCAGCAGCACCCGGGACAGGGGGCAGGAGGGCTATGGCTACACCTTC. Amino acids: CASSTRDRGQEGYGYTF.

The chain has TRBV5-6 and TRBJ1-1, with TRBD1 matching over 8 bases. CDR3 size: 15 residues. The germline CDR1 and CDR2 sequences are SGHDT and YYEEEE. The trim removed 2 bases at V and 1 base at J, leaving 4 bases unmatched. The CDR3: CASSLGQGRNTEAFF. The DNA of the CDR3 is TGTGCCAGCAGCTTAGGACAGGGAAGGAACACTGAAGCTTTCTTT.

The V and J genes are TRBV19 and TRBJ2-1, with a weak D call TRBD2 (5 bases). Germline CDR1 and CDR2: LNHDA and SQIVND (reference sequence). The V and J ends lost 1 base and 9 bases respectively, with 13 bases between them. The CDR3 runs to 14 residues. The CDR3 loop is CASSIAIDRGEQFF. Written as DNA, the CDR3 is TGTGCCAGTAGTATAGCAATTGACCGGGGTGAGCAGTTCTTC.

The chain is built from TRBV4-1 and TRBJ2-3; no clear D gene. V shed 6 bases and J shed 4 bases, with 8 bases lying between them. The CDR3 is made up of 12 amino acids. In germline, CDR1 is MGHRA, CDR2 YSYEKL. The CDR3 DNA sequence: TGCGCCAGCAGTTATCCCGCAGATACGCAGTATTTT. Its translation: CASSYPADTQYF.

The chain employs TRBV5-4 and TRBJ2-1; possible D gene TRBD1, 6 bases. Germline V CDR1 and CDR2: SGHNT, YYREEE (reference sequence). The CDR3 contains 16 residues. Between the trimmed V and J ends, which lost 6 bases and 5 bases, there was a span of 21 bases. In nucleotides, the CDR3 is TGTGCCAGCACCCTGGAACCGGGACACGGAAACAATGAGCAGTTCTTC. Translating gives CASTLEPGHGNNEQFF.

V is TRBV4-2 and J is TRBJ2-1; tentative D call: TRBD2 (6 bases). Trimming stripped 4 bases from V and 5 bases from J, with 12 bases between. This CDR3 has 14 residues. Germline CDR1 reads LGHNA; CDR2 reads YNFKEQ. The CDR3 protein is CASSPTGLDNEQFF. Written as DNA, the CDR3 is TGTGCCAGCAGCCCTACGGGACTTGACAATGAGCAGTTCTTC.

In this sample, this clone turned up once. V and J are TRBV7-9 and TRBJ2-3; 10 bases line up with TRBD2. V lost 4 bases, J lost 9 bases, and 10 bases stayed unmatched. Germline V gene sequence: CDR1 SEHNR, CDR2 FQNEAQ (reference sequence). This CDR3 is built from 15 residues. CDR3 sequence (DNA): TGTGCCAGCAGCTCCACTAGCGGGATGTCGGTAACGCAGTATTTT. Translated, it gives CASSSTSGMSVTQYF.

The J gene is TRBJ2-1, the V gene TRBV2, with TRBD2 matching 13 bases. From germline, CDR1 is SNHLY and CDR2 FYNNEI. This CDR3 has 16 amino acids. The V and J ends lost 2 bases and 4 bases, in that order; junction bases with no gene match: 2. The CDR3 coding sequence is TGTGCCAGCAGTGAATCACTAGCGGGAGGGTACAATGAGCAGTTCTTC. Amino acid sequence: CASSESLAGGYNEQFF.

This sequence joins TRBV9 and TRBJ2-2; D is unclear. Germline V gene lookup returns CDR1 SGDLS and CDR2 YYNGEE. The CDR3 loop spans 13 amino acids. Trimming stripped 4 bases from V and 4 bases from J, with 8 bases between. The CDR3 is CASSFTLTGELFF. The CDR3 DNA sequence: TGTGCCAGCAGCTTTACACTCACCGGGGAGCTGTTTTTT. Full variable domain (outside the CDR3, taken from reference TRBV9 and TRBJ2-2): DSGVTQTPKHLITATGQRVTLRCSPRSGDLSVYWYQQSLDQGLQFLIQYYNGEERAKGNILERFSAQQFPDLHSELNLSSLELGDSALYFCASSFTLTGELFFGEGSRLTVL.

In nucleotides, the CDR3 is TGTGCCAGCAGTTTTCTGGTCAATCAGCCCCAGCATTTT. As protein: CASSFLVNQPQHF. The J gene is TRBJ1-5, the V gene TRBV28; D unclear. Germline CDR1 and CDR2: MDHEN and SYDVKM. The CDR3 extends over 13 amino acids. The germline V and J ends were trimmed by 3 bases and 3 bases, with 6 bases remaining between them. The complete variable domain, with remaining parts taken from reference TRBV28 and TRBJ1-5, reads DVKVTQSSRYLVKRTGEKVFLECVQDMDHENMFWYRQDPGLGLRLIYFSYDVKMKEKGDIPEGYSVSREKKERFSLILESASTNQTSMYLCASSFLVNQPQHFGDGTRLSIL.